This is a list of T cell receptor beta chains from one sample in a study of blood T cell repertoires in COVID-19. This table comes from immunoSEQ multiplex PCR, and its TCRdb copy is limited to in-frame clones, with some not included. The sample lists approximately 16,000 clones, approximately 88% occurring once. Sequenced: peripheral blood. The receptors originated from a human donor in a cohort sampled during active COVID-19. CDR3s leave out the opening cysteine and the closing phenylalanine or tryptophan.

j_call,v_call,cdr3_aa
TRBJ2-7,TRBV5-1,ASSSTWGVNYEQY
TRBJ1-6,TRBV9,ASSRTGVRNSPLH
TRBJ2-2,TRBV19,ASSMVGGGRGELF
TRBJ1-1,TRBV27,ASSIQGAVEAF
TRBJ1-2,TRBV29-1,SVVSPGQGPHYGYT
TRBJ1-1,TRBV6-8,ASSYTRTGGMNTEAF
TRBJ2-7,TRBV18,ASSVGASYEQY
TRBJ1-5,TRBV28,ASLNGGGSNQPQH
TRBJ1-4,TRBV5-1,ASSLWGGTNEKLF
TRBJ1-1,TRBV18,ASSPQGGAVWSEAF
TRBJ1-6,TRBV2,ASTEGFSPLH
TRBJ2-7,TRBV28,ASSSSRGFSYEQY
TRBJ2-7,TRBV18,ASSPTGTSGAEQY
TRBJ2-7,TRBV6-5,ASSSGVNSYEQY
TRBJ2-6,TRBV6-4,ASNRLASGANVLT
TRBJ2-1,TRBV9,ASSVGTGGGGPYNEQF
TRBJ2-5,TRBV29-1,SVVAGGLETQY
TRBJ1-1,TRBV11-2,ASSLRPVANTEAF
TRBJ1-5,TRBV28,ASSLSGQGHQPQH
TRBJ2-7,TRBV5-6,ASIPGTGSTYEQY
TRBJ2-5,TRBV5-4,ASSGDSRETQY
TRBJ2-1,TRBV18,ASSLTLGNEQF
TRBJ1-2,TRBV28,ASRGTGTLSNYGYT
TRBJ2-7,TRBV12-3/TRBV12-4,ASRNRRGYEQY
TRBJ1-2,TRBV5-4,ASSLVDTSHNYGYT
TRBJ1-1,TRBV29-1,SAIGQGITEAF
TRBJ1-5,TRBV28,ASRRLYQGGGNQPQH
TRBJ2-7,TRBV20-1,SASHRRGKTSYEQY
TRBJ1-5,TRBV5-1,ASSFRGGNQPQH
TRBJ2-1,TRBV7-9,ASSRLAGRNNEQF
TRBJ2-7,TRBV7-9,ASSPLAGSSFEQY
TRBJ2-1,TRBV6-5,ASSLQGANEQF
TRBJ2-1,TRBV7-3,ASSPLGGAPYNEQF
TRBJ1-1,TRBV30,AWSPTVNTEAF
TRBJ1-1,TRBV6-1,ASSEILGTGVTEAF
TRBJ2-7,TRBV30,AWSYEGIYEQY
TRBJ2-1,TRBV10-1,ASSEAPLQGGGQF
TRBJ1-6,TRBV6-5,ATQDSYNSPLH
TRBJ2-7,TRBV5-4,ASSSETGSNEQY
TRBJ1-1,TRBV20-1,STERDTEAF
TRBJ1-6,TRBV11-3,ASSLLSNSPLH
TRBJ1-6,TRBV23-1,ASSQSCVPGYNSPLH
TRBJ2-1,TRBV15,ATSRGPGQGSEQF
TRBJ1-4,TRBV18,ASSRELRDRGEKLF
TRBJ2-7,TRBV7-6,ASSSDRGWPSEQY
TRBJ2-3,TRBV10-3,AISRRGAADTQY
TRBJ2-2,TRBV20-1,SATSFRELF
TRBJ2-2,TRBV19,ASSPGLAANTGELF
TRBJ1-1,TRBV5-1,ASSSGTGNTEAF
TRBJ2-5,TRBV7-6,ASSERETQY
TRBJ2-1,TRBV30,AWSGVTSGGAPF
TRBJ2-3,TRBV5-1,ASSSTPGVGTDTQY
TRBJ2-7,TRBV10-2,ASSVPSVGGADEQY
TRBJ1-4,TRBV7-9,ASGRDSNEKLF
TRBJ2-3,TRBV24-1,ATSDTDRALTDTQY